The entry below describes one T cell receptor beta chain. Per the original data handling: Amplification from reference gene primers served as the basis for estimated nucleated cell counts. The repertoire was sequenced with immunoSEQ multiplex PCR; TCRdb's copy has only in-frame clones and lacks some. V and J calls and clone size are copied from that table; D and trimming were computed from the DNA. This table holds around 180,000 clones, 84% found once. This entry belongs to a study of blood T cell repertoires in COVID-19. Study summary: The samples span acute and convalescent COVID-19 from the United States, Italy and Spain. From T cells, B-cell-depleted T cells, or PBMCs came the material, which was cDNA or gDNA.

With V trimmed by 7 bases and J by 0 bases, 6 bases remained unmatched. The CDR3 loop spans 15 amino acids. Germline assignment: CDR1 MNHEY and CDR2 SVGAGI. The sequenced sample consisted of peripheral blood. The TCR was taken from a human donor in a cohort sampled during active COVID-19. V and J are TRBV6-5 and TRBJ1-5; 7 bases align to TRBD1. The CDR3 is CASTSGQYSNQPQHF. As DNA, the CDR3 is TGTGCCAGCACCTCGGGACAGTATAGCAATCAGCCCCAGCATTTT.